This T cell receptor beta chain was observed in a study of cytomegalovirus exposure and HLA in healthy donors. Study results and limitations: Most TCR sequences showed up rarely, but some public TCRs showed up in many donors.

A remark on this clone: Its specificity is unknown.

The V and J ends lost 5 bases and 2 bases, in that order; junction bases with no gene match: 1. This CDR3 region has 13 residues. CDR1 and CDR2 from the germline V gene are SEHNR and FQNEAQ (reference sequence). PCR used 60 Vbeta primers and 13 Jbeta primers. Repertoires were generated with immunoSEQ multiplex PCR, while TCRdb's copy carries only in-frame clones and drops some. Found here are about 140,000 clones, approximately 80% of them singletons; the top ten hold approximately 2.5%. The receptor was derived from a man between 45 and 60 years old in good health and CMV-seronegative. The rearrangement uses TRBV7-9 and TRBJ2-7; 9 bases align to TRBD1. Sequencing used PBMCs. In DNA, the CDR3 is TGTGCCAGCAGCCGACAGGGGGCCTACGAGCAGTACTTC. It specifies CASSRQGAYEQYF. Variable domain in full (rest from reference TRBV7-9 and TRBJ2-7): DTGVSQNPRHKITKRGQNVTFRCDPISEHNRLYWYRQTLGQGPEFLTYFQNEAQLEKSRLLSDRFSAERPKGSFSTLEIQRTEQGDSAMYLCASSRQGAYEQYFGPGTRLTVT.